This T cell receptor beta chain came from a study of T cell repertoires in aging, cancer and after chemotherapy. Study overall: Donors were grouped into six age bands spanning 30 or younger through 70 or older. General observations from the study: In healthy donors, age-related TCR diversity loss mainly reflected lost richness. In each cancer cohort, median generation probability increased across chemotherapy, suggesting thymic output rebounded.

Amplification of TCR beta used genomic DNA extracted from peripheral blood. A mixed TRB-A/B primer pool amplified rearranged TRB by multiplex touch-down PCR. Each CDR3 protein gets one entry after TCRdb re-called the multiplex PCR reads with MiXCR. The data hold about 1,000 distinct CDR3 sequences, with 27% observed a single time. V lost 5 bases to trimming and J lost 2 bases, with 12 bases between them. This CDR3 is built from 14 residues. Per the germline V gene, CDR1 is PRHDT and CDR2 is FYEKMQ (reference sequence). This clonotype is deemed medium-sized. The antigen is not known. The specimen sequenced was blood. This sequence joins TRBV13 and TRBJ2-5; D may be TRBD2 (6 bases). The sequence derives from a human donor with a solid tumor. The CDR3 DNA sequence: TGTGCCAGCAGCCTACGGGACTTTCAAGAGACCCAGTACTTC. This codes for CASSLRDFQETQYF.